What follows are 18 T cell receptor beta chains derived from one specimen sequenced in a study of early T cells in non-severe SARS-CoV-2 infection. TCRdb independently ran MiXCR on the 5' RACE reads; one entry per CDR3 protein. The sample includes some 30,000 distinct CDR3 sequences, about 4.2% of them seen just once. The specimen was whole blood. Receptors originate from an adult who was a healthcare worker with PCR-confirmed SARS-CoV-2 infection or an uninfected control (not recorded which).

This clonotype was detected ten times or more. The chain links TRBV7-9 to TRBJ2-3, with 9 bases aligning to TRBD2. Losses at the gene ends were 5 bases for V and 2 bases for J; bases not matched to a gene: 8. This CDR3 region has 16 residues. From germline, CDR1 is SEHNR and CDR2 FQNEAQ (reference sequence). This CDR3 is CASSPGASGDTDTQYF. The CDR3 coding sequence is TGTGCCAGCAGCCCCGGCGCTAGCGGGGACACAGATACGCAGTATTTT.

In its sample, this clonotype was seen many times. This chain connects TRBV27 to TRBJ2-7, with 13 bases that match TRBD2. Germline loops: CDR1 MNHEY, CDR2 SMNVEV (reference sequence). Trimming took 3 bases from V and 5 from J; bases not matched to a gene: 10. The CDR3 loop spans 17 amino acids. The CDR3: CASSFSVGLAGFHEQYF. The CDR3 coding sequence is TGTGCCAGCAGTTTTTCGGTGGGACTAGCGGGATTCCACGAGCAGTACTTC.

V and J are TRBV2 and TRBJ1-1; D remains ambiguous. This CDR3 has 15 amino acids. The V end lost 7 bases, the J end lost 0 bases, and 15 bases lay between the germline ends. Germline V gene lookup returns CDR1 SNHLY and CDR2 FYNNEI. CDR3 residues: CASISMVLMNTEAFF. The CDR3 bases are TGTGCCAGCATTTCAATGGTACTTATGAACACTGAAGCTTTCTTT.

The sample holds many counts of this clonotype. CDR3 amino acids: CASTRASQETQYF. For the CDR3, the DNA is TGTGCCAGCACGCGGGCCTCCCAAGAGACCCAGTACTTC. V usage is TRBV6-1 and J usage is TRBJ2-5, with D tentatively TRBD2 (5 bases). The CDR3 contains 13 residues. The ends were cut back, 7 bases at V and 1 base at J, with 10 bases in the middle. The germline V gene has CDR1 MNHNS and CDR2 SASEGT.

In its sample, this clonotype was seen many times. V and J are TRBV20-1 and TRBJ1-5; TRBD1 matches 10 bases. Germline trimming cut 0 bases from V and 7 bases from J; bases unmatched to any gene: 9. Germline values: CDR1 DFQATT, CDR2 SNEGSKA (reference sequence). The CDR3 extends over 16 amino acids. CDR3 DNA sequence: TGCAGTGCTAGAGATCTCGACAGGGGGCTTAACCAGCCCCAGCATTTT. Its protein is CSARDLDRGLNQPQHF.

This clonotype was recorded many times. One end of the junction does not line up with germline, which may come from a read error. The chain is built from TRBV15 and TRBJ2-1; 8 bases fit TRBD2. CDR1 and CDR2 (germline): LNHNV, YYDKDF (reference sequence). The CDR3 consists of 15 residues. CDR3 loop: CATSRDAASGRGELF. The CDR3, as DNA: TGTGCCACCAGCAGAGATGCAGCTAGCGGGCGCGGTGAGCTCTTC.

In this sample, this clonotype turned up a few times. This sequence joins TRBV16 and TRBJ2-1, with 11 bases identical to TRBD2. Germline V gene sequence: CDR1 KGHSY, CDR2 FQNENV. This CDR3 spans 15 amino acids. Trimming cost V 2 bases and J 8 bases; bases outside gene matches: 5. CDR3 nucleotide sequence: TGTGCCAGCAGCCAACCCTCGACTAGCGGGGATGAGCAGTTCTTC. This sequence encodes CASSQPSTSGDEQFF.

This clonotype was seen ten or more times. CDR3 coding DNA: TGTGCCGTAAATTCGGGGGGACAGTACACTGAAGCTTTCTTT. Translated, it gives CAVNSGGQYTEAFF. The chain employs TRBV2 and TRBJ1-1; 7 positions match TRBD1. Trimming took 11 bases from V and 3 from J; bases not matched to a gene: 12. Germline lookup yields CDR1 SNHLY and CDR2 FYNNEI. This CDR3 is built from 14 residues.

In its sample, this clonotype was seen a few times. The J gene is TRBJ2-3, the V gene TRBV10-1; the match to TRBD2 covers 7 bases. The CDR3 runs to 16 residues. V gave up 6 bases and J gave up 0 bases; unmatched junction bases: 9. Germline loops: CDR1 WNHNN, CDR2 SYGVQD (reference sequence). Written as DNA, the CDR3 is TGCGCCAGCAGCTCTAGCGGATTAACTAGCACAGATACGCAGTATTTT. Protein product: CASSSSGLTSTDTQYF.

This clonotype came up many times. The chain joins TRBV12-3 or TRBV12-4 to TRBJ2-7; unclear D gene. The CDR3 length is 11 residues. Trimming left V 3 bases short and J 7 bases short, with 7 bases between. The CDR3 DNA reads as TGTGCCAGCAGTTTTAGGCGGGAGCAGTACTTC. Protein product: CASSFRREQYF.

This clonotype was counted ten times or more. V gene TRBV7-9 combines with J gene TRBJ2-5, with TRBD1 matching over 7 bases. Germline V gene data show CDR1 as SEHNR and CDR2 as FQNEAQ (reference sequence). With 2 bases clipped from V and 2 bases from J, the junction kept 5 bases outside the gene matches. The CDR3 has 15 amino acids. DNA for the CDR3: TGTGCCAGCAGCTTAACGAGGGGGCAGCAAGAGACCCAGTACTTC. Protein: CASSLTRGQQETQYF.

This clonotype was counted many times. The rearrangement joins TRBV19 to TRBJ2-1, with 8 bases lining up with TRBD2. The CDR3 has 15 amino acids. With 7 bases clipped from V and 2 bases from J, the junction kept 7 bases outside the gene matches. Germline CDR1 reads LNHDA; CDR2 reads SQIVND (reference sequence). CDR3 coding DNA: TGTGCCAGTAAGCTACGGGGGGGCACCTACAATGAGCAGTTCTTC. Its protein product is CASKLRGGTYNEQFF. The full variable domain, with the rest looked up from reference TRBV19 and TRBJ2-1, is DGGITQSPKYLFRKEGQNVTLSCEQNLNHDAMYWYRQDPGQGLRLIYYSQIVNDFQKGDIAEGYSVSREKKESFPLTVTSAQKNPTAFYLCASKLRGGTYNEQFFGPGTRLTVL.

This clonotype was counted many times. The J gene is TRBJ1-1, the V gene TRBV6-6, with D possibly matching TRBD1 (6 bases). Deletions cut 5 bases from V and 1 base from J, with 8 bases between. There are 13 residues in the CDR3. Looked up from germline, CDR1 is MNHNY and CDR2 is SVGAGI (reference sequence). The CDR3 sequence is CASSLTGNTEAFF. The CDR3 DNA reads TGTGCCAGCAGTCTGACAGGGAACACTGAAGCTTTCTTT.

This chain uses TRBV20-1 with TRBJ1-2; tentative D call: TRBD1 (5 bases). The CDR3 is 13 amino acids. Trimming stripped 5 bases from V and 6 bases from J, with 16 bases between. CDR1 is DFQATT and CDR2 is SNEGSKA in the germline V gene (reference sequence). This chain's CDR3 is CSAYLAGMDGYTF. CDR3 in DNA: TGCAGTGCTTACTTAGCAGGGATGGATGGCTACACCTTC.

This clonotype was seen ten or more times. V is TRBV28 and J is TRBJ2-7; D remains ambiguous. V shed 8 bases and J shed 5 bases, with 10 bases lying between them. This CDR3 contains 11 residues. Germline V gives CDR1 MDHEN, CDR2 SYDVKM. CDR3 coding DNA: TGTGCCAGCGCGACAAGGGACGAGCAGTACTTC. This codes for CASATRDEQYF. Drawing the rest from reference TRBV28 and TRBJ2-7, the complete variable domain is DVKVTQSSRYLVKRTGEKVFLECVQDMDHENMFWYRQDPGLGLRLIYFSYDVKMKEKGDIPEGYSVSREKKERFSLILESASTNQTSMYLCASATRDEQYFGPGTRLTVT.

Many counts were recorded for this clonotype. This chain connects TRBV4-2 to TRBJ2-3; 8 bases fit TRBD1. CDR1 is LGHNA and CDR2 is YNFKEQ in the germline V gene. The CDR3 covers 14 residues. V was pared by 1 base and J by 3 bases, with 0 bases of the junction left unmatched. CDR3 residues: CASSQGTGTDTQYF. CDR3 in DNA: TGTGCCAGCAGCCAAGGGACAGGGACAGATACGCAGTATTTT.

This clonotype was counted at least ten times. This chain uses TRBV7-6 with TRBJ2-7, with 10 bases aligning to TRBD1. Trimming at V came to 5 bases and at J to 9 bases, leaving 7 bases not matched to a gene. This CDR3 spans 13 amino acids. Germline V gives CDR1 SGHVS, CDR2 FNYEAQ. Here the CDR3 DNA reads TGTGCCAGCAGCCAACCGGACAGGGGGAGGCAGTACTTC. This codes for CASSQPDRGRQYF. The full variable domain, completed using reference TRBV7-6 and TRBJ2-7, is GAGVSQSPRYKVTKRGQDVALRCDPISGHVSLYWYRQALGQGPEFLTYFNYEAQQDKSGLPNDRFSAERPEGSISTLTIQRTEQRDSAMYRCASSQPDRGRQYFGPGTRLTVT.

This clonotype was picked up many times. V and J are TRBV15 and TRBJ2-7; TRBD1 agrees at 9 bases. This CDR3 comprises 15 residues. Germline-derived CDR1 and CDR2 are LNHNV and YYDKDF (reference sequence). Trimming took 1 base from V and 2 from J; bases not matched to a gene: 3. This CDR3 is CATSRGGTGTYEQYF. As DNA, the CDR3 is TGTGCCACCAGCAGAGGAGGGACAGGGACCTACGAGCAGTACTTC.